Presented here are 20 T cell receptor beta chains from one specimen sequenced in a study of PD-1 and CTLA-4 blockade in melanoma. Assay: immunoSEQ multiplex PCR; the TCRdb copy retains only in-frame clones and omits some. Of some 11,000 clones listed, about four fifths are singletons. The specimen was CD8+ T cells from peripheral blood, collected from a patient given anti-PD-1 treatment. These receptors were obtained from a human donor with melanoma.

The genes are TRBV9 and TRBJ1-1; perhaps TRBD1 as D (5 bases). Between the trimmed V and J ends, which lost 6 bases and 4 bases, there was a span of 16 bases. In germline, CDR1 is SGDLS, CDR2 YYNGEE. The CDR3 spans 14 residues. The CDR3 region has the DNA TGTGCCAGCACCCGGGGCTCGGTGGGCACTGAAGCTTTCTTT. Protein sequence: CASTRGSVGTEAFF.

The rearrangement uses TRBV5-1 and TRBJ2-1, with 9 bases identical to TRBD2. The CDR3 length is 15 residues. Germline lookup yields CDR1 SGHRS and CDR2 YFSETQ. The V segment lost 0 bases and the J segment 8 bases; nucleotides outside the gene matches: 6. CDR3 residues: CASSLELAGVDEQFF. CDR3 sequence (DNA): TGCGCCAGCAGCTTGGAATTAGCGGGAGTAGATGAGCAGTTCTTC.

The chain combines TRBV7-8 with TRBJ2-7; possible D gene TRBD1, 7 bases. Trimming took 5 bases from V and 3 from J, leaving 17 bases between them. The CDR3 consists of 15 residues. Germline CDR1 reads SGHVS; CDR2 reads FQNEAQ. CDR3 sequence: CASSPLAGGFYEQYF. The CDR3 coding sequence is TGTGCCAGCAGCCCTCTCGCAGGGGGGTTCTACGAGCAGTACTTC.

The chain employs TRBV5-5 and TRBJ2-7; 7 bases map to TRBD1. Trimming at V came to 4 bases and at J to 3 bases, leaving 4 bases not matched to a gene. Germline loops: CDR1 SGHKS, CDR2 YYEKEE (reference sequence). CDR3 length: 13 residues. CDR3 in amino acids: CASSPRDSYEQYF. For the CDR3, the DNA is TGTGCCAGCAGCCCCCGGGACAGCTACGAGCAGTACTTC.

This clone was found once. This sequence joins TRBV6-5 and TRBJ2-5, with D possibly being TRBD1 (6 bases). The germline gives CDR1 MNHEY, CDR2 SVGAGI. CDR3 length: 14 residues. With 6 bases removed from V and 0 bases from J, the gap between germline ends came to 11 bases. The CDR3 bases are TGTGCCAGCAGCTGGACAGACAACCAAGAGACCCAGTACTTC. The encoded protein is CASSWTDNQETQYF.

This rearrangement joins TRBV6-1 to TRBJ2-7; 8 positions match TRBD1. In germline, CDR1 is MNHNS, CDR2 SASEGT. V shed 1 base, J shed 3 bases, and the junction held 2 bases outside the gene matches. The CDR3 has 14 amino acids. The DNA of the CDR3 is TGTGCCAGCAGTGAAGGACAGGGGCACTACGAGCAGTACTTC. Amino acids: CASSEGQGHYEQYF.

Judged by abundance, this clone is medium-sized (0.01 to 0.1%). The rearrangement links TRBV7-8 to TRBJ2-1, with TRBD1 identical over 7 bases. From germline, CDR1 is SGHVS and CDR2 FQNEAQ. This CDR3 comprises 17 residues. V lost 5 bases and J lost 0; bases outside the gene matches: 10. For the CDR3, the DNA is TGTGCCAGCAGCATTAGTTCGGGACAGAGCTCCTACAATGAGCAGTTCTTC. Translated: CASSISSGQSSYNEQFF.

This chain links TRBV12-3 or TRBV12-4 with TRBJ1-1; TRBD1 might be the D (5 bases). Trimming pared 1 base from V and 3 bases from J, leaving 6 bases between. This CDR3 has 13 residues. As DNA, the CDR3 is TGTGCCAGCAGTTTAGTGGGGGACACTGAAGCTTTCTTT. Its protein is CASSLVGDTEAFF.

V and J are TRBV5-6 and TRBJ1-1; tentatively, D is TRBD1 (6 bases). Per germline, CDR1 SGHDT and CDR2 YYEEEE. V gave up 2 bases and J gave up 1 base, with 12 bases separating them. This CDR3 region has 15 residues. CDR3 in amino acids: CASSFGTGQNTEAFF. In DNA, the CDR3 is TGTGCCAGCAGCTTTGGGACGGGACAGAACACTGAAGCTTTCTTT.

The CDR3 region is CASSVFGGTDTQYF. The CDR3 DNA reads as TGTGCCAGCAGCGTATTCGGGGGCACAGATACGCAGTATTTT. The V and J genes are TRBV9 and TRBJ2-3, with D possibly being TRBD2 (5 bases). Trimming removed 1 base at V and 1 base at J, with 7 bases between. The germline CDR1 and CDR2 sequences are SGDLS and YYNGEE. The CDR3 spans 14 residues.

This clone was detected only once. The chain combines TRBV19 with TRBJ2-5; D is perhaps TRBD2 (6 bases). From germline, CDR1 is LNHDA and CDR2 SQIVND (reference sequence). Trimming took off 6 bases at V and 2 bases at J, with 10 bases between the two ends. This CDR3 comprises 13 residues. The CDR3 reads CASRDSGQETQYF. The CDR3 nucleotides read TGTGCCAGTAGGGATAGCGGTCAAGAGACCCAGTACTTC.

J is TRBJ1-1 and V is TRBV5-5, with 7 positions matching TRBD1. CDR3 length equals 13 residues. CDR1 SGHKS and CDR2 YYEKEE come from the germline V gene (reference sequence). The V gene end was trimmed by 2 bases and the J gene end by 7 bases; junction bases not matched to a gene: 5. CDR3 bases: TGTGCCAGCAGCTTCGGGACAGCCAGTGAAGCTTTCTTT. Its translation is CASSFGTASEAFF.

The gene calls are TRBV9 and TRBJ2-2; 8 bases map to TRBD1. This CDR3 region has 16 residues. V shed 4 bases, J shed 3 bases, and the junction held 8 bases outside the gene matches. Germline V CDR1 and CDR2: SGDLS, YYNGEE. The CDR3 coding sequence is TGTGCCAGCAGCCACAGACAGGGGATGGACACCGGGGAGCTGTTTTTT. Its protein product is CASSHRQGMDTGELFF.

This chain links TRBV12-3 or TRBV12-4 with TRBJ1-2, with D tentatively TRBD1 (5 bases). The CDR3 runs to 11 residues. V was cut by 5 bases and J by 6 bases, with 7 bases left in between. The CDR3 protein is CASSKGDGYTF. DNA of the CDR3: TGTGCCAGCAGTAAAGGGGATGGCTACACCTTC.

J is TRBJ1-1 and V is TRBV4-1; a possible D gene is TRBD1 (6 bases). CDR3 length: 16 residues. Germline V gene sequence: CDR1 MGHRA, CDR2 YSYEKL. V was pared by 4 bases and J by 0 bases, with 15 bases between. CDR3 residues: CASSPEKGQLNTEAFF. Written as DNA, the CDR3 is TGCGCCAGCAGCCCCGAAAAAGGACAGTTGAACACTGAAGCTTTCTTT.

CDR3 loop: CASRWVREGDTQYF. In DNA, the CDR3 is TGTGCGAGTCGTTGGGTCAGGGAGGGAGATACGCAGTATTTT. This chain uses TRBV7-9 with TRBJ2-3; 7 nucleotides match TRBD2. This CDR3 spans 14 amino acids. Germline CDR1 is SEHNR and CDR2 is FQNEAQ (reference sequence).

The count of this clone is one. This chain uses TRBV5-1 with TRBJ2-1; a weak D match, TRBD2 (5 bases). CDR1 and CDR2 from the germline V gene are SGHRS and YFSETQ. The CDR3 has 15 residues. The V gene lost 5 bases and the J gene lost 5 bases, with 17 bases spanning the gap. The CDR3 sequence: CASRPENGVHNEQFF. The CDR3, as DNA: TGCGCCAGCAGGCCAGAAAACGGGGTGCACAATGAGCAGTTCTTC. Full variable domain (outside the CDR3, taken from reference TRBV5-1 and TRBJ2-1): KAGVTQTPRYLIKTRGQQVTLSCSPISGHRSVSWYQQTPGQGLQFLFEYFSETQRNKGNFPGRFSGRQFSNSRSEMNVSTLELGDSALYLCASRPENGVHNEQFFGPGTRLTVL.

The rearrangement uses TRBV11-2 and TRBJ2-7; D not resolved. The CDR3 covers 14 residues. CDR1 is SGHAT and CDR2 is FQNNGV in the germline V gene. Trimming cost V 1 base and J 5 bases, with 12 bases left between them. Written as DNA, the CDR3 is TGTGCCAGCAGCTTAGCTGGGGTAAGGCACGAGCAGTACTTC. This sequence encodes CASSLAGVRHEQYF.

Note on this clone: Within the sample, other DNA sequences also encode this same CDR3. V gene TRBV6-5 combines with J gene TRBJ1-1; no clear D gene. CDR3 size: 13 residues. Germline-derived CDR1 and CDR2 are MNHEY and SVGAGI. V was clipped by 7 bases and J by 4 bases, with 13 bases between them. CDR3 region: CASNSGEATEAFF. The CDR3 nucleotides read TGTGCCAGCAACTCAGGAGAAGCCACTGAAGCTTTCTTT.

CDR3 nucleotide sequence: TGTGCCAGCAGCTTGGTGCTGGGTAAAAACACTGAAGCTTTCTTT. This gives the protein CASSLVLGKNTEAFF. The V and J genes are TRBV5-6 and TRBJ1-1, with D unclear. The V gene lost 0 bases and the J gene lost 2 bases, with 11 bases spanning the gap. Germline-derived CDR1 and CDR2 are SGHDT and YYEEEE. This CDR3 is 15 amino acids long. The entire variable domain, with the rest obtained from reference TRBV5-6 and TRBJ1-1, is as follows: DAGVTQSPTHLIKTRGQQVTLRCSPKSGHDTVSWYQQALGQGPQFIFQYYEEEERQRGNFPDRFSGHQFPNYSSELNVNALLLGDSALYLCASSLVLGKNTEAFFGQGTRLTVV.